The 13 T cell receptor beta chains below were found in one sample sequenced in a study of Graves' ophthalmopathy and Graves' hyperthyroidism. Amplification from RNA transcripts yielded the TCR beta CDR3 regions. In the first round, RT-PCR was carried out with HTBI primers, and a multiplex PCR formed the second round. MiXCR was run by TCRdb on the multiplex PCR reads, yielding one entry per CDR3 protein. The repertoire includes about half a million distinct CDR3 sequences, 13% to 15% of them detected once, and 8% to 10% sits in the top ten. The sequencing input was blood. The source is a woman aged 25 to 39 with Graves' ophthalmopathy.

Note on this clonotype: Since the CDR3 does not end with the conserved phenylalanine or tryptophan, this likely comes from a read error. The V and J genes are TRBV4-2 and TRBJ2-2; D tentatively reads TRBD1 or TRBD2 (5 bases each). CDR1 and CDR2 from the germline V gene are LGHNA and YNFKEQ. V lost 4 bases and J lost 9, with 21 bases in between. The CDR3 loop spans 16 amino acids. DNA of the CDR3: TGTGCCAGCAGCCCGGTGGCTAGGGAGAGGGGCTGGGAGCTGTTTTTG. It translates to CASSPVARERGWELFL.

Many counts were recorded for this clonotype. The junction and the germline gene differ at one end; a read error may be behind it. CDR3 sequence (DNA): TGTGCCAGCAGCTTGGGAGTTTCCTACGAGCAGTACTTC. Residues: CASSLGVSYEQYF. The genes are TRBV5-1 and TRBJ2-7; weak D call: TRBD2 (5 bases). This CDR3 has 13 amino acids. Germline V CDR1 and CDR2: SGHRS, YFSETQ.

This clonotype was picked up many times. The chain employs TRBV6-4 and TRBJ2-5, with D hard to call. Germline V gives CDR1 MRHNA, CDR2 SNTAGT. This CDR3 contains 15 residues. Deletions cut 0 bases from V and 0 bases from J, with 8 bases between. CDR3 sequence: CASSDSEVYQETQYF. The CDR3, as DNA: TGTGCCAGCAGTGACTCCGAGGTGTACCAAGAGACCCAGTACTTC.

This clonotype was found many times. The V and J genes are TRBV7-2 and TRBJ1-1; no firm D call. The germline V gene encodes CDR1 SGHTA and CDR2 FQGNSA. The CDR3 totals 10 residues. The V end was cut by 8 bases, the J end by 6 bases, with 7 bases between. Here the CDR3 DNA reads TGTGCCAGCTCGAGATCTGAAGCTTTCTTT. It translates to CASSRSEAFF.

At least ten counts were recorded for this clonotype. The rearrangement uses TRBV4-1 and TRBJ1-2; 7 nucleotides agree with TRBD1. In germline, CDR1 is MGHRA, CDR2 YSYEKL. CDR3 size: 13 residues. The junction had 4 bases not matched to a gene; V was cut back by 1 base and J by 8 bases. DNA of the CDR3: TGCGCCAGCAGCCAAGTCAGGGGGAAGGGCTACACCTTC. Translated: CASSQVRGKGYTF.

The table lists this clonotype with many counts. The J gene is TRBJ2-5, the V gene TRBV9; TRBD2 agrees at 11 bases. The CDR3 has 15 amino acids. J gave up 4 bases and V 3 bases, and 5 bases lay outside the gene matches. Germline-derived CDR1 and CDR2 are SGDLS and YYNGEE. The CDR3 region is CASSGSGGASETQYF. DNA for the CDR3: TGTGCCAGCAGCGGTAGCGGGGGGGCTTCAGAGACCCAGTACTTC.

This clonotype showed up many times. The V and J genes are TRBV28 and TRBJ2-7; 7 nucleotides align to TRBD1. Germline trimming cut 4 bases from V and 4 bases from J; bases unmatched to any gene: 10. The CDR3 sequence is 15 residues long. Germline V gene lookup returns CDR1 MDHEN and CDR2 SYDVKM. The CDR3 region has the DNA TGTGCCAGCAGTTCTACAGGGGCCGTTATTTACGAGCAGTACTTC. Translated: CASSSTGAVIYEQYF.

This clonotype was detected many times. The CDR3 DNA reads TGTGCCACCGGACCGAAGCAGTACTTC. Protein product: CATGPKQYF. The rearrangement joins TRBV27 to TRBJ2-7; D is unclear. Germline CDR1 and CDR2: MNHEY and SMNVEV (reference sequence). This CDR3 contains 9 residues. V was cut by 10 bases and J by 8 bases, with 9 bases left in between.

V is TRBV11-1 and J is TRBJ2-5; 9 bases map to TRBD1. The germline V gene encodes CDR1 SGHAT and CDR2 FQDESV (reference sequence). The CDR3 is 16 amino acids. After removal of 3 bases from V and 1 base from J, the junction contained 6 bases not matched to a gene. For the CDR3, the DNA is TGTGCCAGCAGCTTGGGACAGGGAGGTCCCCAAGAGACCCAGTACTTC. Translation: CASSLGQGGPQETQYF.

This clonotype has ten or more counts. The rearrangement uses TRBV2 and TRBJ2-5; a weak D match, TRBD1 (6 bases). The CDR3 is 13 amino acids. From germline, CDR1 is SNHLY and CDR2 FYNNEI. V was pared by 4 bases and J by 5 bases, with 11 bases between. Written as DNA, the CDR3 is TGTGCCAGCAGTGCGGACAGTGGGGAGACCCAGTACTTC. Translated: CASSADSGETQYF.

This clonotype occurred a few times. The gene calls are TRBV7-9 and TRBJ2-5; D might be TRBD1 (6 bases). V gave up 0 bases and J gave up 2 bases, with 10 bases separating them. The CDR3 has 15 amino acids. Germline V lookup: CDR1 SEHNR, CDR2 FQNEAQ (reference sequence). CDR3 region: CASSLAHRGQETQYF. The CDR3 nucleotides are TGTGCCAGCAGCTTAGCCCATAGGGGGCAAGAGACCCAGTACTTC.

The sample holds many counts of this clonotype. The chain links TRBV6-1 to TRBJ2-5; tentatively, D is TRBD2 (5 bases). The length of the CDR3 is 13 residues. V dropped 7 bases and J dropped 6 bases, with 15 bases sitting between them. Germline CDR1 and CDR2: MNHNS and SASEGT. CDR3 in amino acids: CASTREPTQTQYF. The CDR3 DNA reads TGTGCCAGCACCCGGGAACCCACCCAGACCCAGTACTTC.

This clonotype was found many times. V usage is TRBV27 and J usage is TRBJ1-6, with D perhaps TRBD1 (6 bases). Trimming pared 4 bases from V and 0 bases from J, leaving 13 bases between. CDR1 and CDR2 from the germline V gene are MNHEY and SMNVEV (reference sequence). The CDR3 is 17 residues long. DNA for the CDR3: TGTGCCAGCAGTTCGCTGACGGACAGCTCCTATAATTCACCCCTCCACTTT. Translation gives CASSSLTDSSYNSPLHF.